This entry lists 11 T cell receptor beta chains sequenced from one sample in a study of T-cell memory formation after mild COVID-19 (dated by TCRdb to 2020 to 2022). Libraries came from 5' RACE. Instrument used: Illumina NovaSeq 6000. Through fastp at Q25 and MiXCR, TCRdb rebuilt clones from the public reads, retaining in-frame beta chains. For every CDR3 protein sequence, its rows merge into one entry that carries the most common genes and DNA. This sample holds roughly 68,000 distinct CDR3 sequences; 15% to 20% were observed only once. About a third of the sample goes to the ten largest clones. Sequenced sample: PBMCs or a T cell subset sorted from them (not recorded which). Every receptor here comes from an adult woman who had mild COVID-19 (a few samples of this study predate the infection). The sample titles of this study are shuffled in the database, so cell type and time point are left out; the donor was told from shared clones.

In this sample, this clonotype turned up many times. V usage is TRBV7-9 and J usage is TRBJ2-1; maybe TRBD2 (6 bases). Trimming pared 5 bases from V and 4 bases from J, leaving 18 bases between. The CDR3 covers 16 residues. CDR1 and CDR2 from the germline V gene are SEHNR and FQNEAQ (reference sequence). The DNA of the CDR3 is TGTGCCAGCAGCCCGGGAGACAGCTCCCCGTACAATGAGCAGTTCTTC. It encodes CASSPGDSSPYNEQFF. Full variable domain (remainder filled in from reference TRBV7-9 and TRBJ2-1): DTGVSQNPRHKITKRGQNVTFRCDPISEHNRLYWYRQTLGQGPEFLTYFQNEAQLEKSRLLSDRFSAERPKGSFSTLEIQRTEQGDSAMYLCASSPGDSSPYNEQFFGPGTRLTVL.

The CDR3 sequence is CASSSMRDPHYGYTF. CDR3 nucleotide sequence: TGTGCCAGCAGTTCCATGAGAGATCCTCACTATGGCTACACCTTC. The J gene is TRBJ1-2, the V gene TRBV12-3 or TRBV12-4; no definite D call. CDR3 size: 15 residues. Trimming shortened V by 4 bases and J by 3 bases, and 15 bases separated the two germline ends.

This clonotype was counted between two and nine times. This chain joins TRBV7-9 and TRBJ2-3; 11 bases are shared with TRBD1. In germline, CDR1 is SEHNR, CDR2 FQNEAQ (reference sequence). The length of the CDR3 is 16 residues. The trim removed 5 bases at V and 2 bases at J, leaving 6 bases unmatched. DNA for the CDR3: TGTGCCAGCAGCCGACCGGGACAGGGGGACACAGATACGCAGTATTTT. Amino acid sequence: CASSRPGQGDTDTQYF.

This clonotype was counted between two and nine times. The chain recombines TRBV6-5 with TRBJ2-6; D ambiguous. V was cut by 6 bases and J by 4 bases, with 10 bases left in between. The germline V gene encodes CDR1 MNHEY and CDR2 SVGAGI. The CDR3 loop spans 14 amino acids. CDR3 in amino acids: CASSPMSGANVLTF. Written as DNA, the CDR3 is TGTGCCAGCAGCCCCATGTCAGGGGCCAACGTCCTGACTTTC.

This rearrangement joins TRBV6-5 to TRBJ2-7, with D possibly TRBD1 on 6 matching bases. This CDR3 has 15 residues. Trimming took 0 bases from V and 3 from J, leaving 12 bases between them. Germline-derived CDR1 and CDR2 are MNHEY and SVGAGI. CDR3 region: CASSYSAAGDYEQYF. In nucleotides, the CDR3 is TGTGCCAGCAGTTACTCGGCGGCAGGGGACTACGAGCAGTACTTC.

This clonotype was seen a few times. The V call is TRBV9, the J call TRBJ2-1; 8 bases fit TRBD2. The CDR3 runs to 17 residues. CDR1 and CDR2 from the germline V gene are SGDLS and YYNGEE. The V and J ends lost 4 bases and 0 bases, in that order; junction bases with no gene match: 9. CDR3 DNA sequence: TGTGCCAGCAGCTTGGGACTAGGGGAGAGCTCCTACAATGAGCAGTTCTTC. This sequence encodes CASSLGLGESSYNEQFF.

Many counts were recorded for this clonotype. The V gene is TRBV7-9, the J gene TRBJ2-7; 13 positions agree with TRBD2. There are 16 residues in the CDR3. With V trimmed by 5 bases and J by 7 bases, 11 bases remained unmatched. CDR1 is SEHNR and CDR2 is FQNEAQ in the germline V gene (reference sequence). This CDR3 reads CASSPDGLAGVLEQYF. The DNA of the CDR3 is TGTGCCAGCAGCCCGGATGGACTAGCGGGAGTGTTGGAGCAGTACTTC.

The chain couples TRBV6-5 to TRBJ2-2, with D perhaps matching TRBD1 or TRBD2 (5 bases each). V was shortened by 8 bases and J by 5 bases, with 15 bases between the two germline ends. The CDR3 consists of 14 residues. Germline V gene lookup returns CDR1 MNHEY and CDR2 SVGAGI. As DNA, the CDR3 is TGTGCCAGCCTCCCACGGGGCGGAACCGGGGAGCTGTTTTTT. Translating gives CASLPRGGTGELFF.

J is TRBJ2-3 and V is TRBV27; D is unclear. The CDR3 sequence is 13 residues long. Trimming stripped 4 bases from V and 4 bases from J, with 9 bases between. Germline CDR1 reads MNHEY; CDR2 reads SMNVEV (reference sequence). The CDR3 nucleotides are TGTGCCAGCAGTTCCCCCCCGCCAGATACGCAGTATTTT. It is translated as CASSSPPPDTQYF.

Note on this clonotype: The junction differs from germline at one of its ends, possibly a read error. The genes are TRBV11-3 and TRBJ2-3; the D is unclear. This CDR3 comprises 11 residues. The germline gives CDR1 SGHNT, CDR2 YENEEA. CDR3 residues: CPSSFSGTQYF. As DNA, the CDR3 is TGTCCCAGCAGCTTTTCTGGTACGCAGTATTTT.

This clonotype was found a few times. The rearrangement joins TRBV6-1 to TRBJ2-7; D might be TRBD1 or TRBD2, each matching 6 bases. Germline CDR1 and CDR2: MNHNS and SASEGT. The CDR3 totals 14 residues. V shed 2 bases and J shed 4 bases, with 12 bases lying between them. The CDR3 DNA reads TGTGCCAGCAGTGAATTACGAGGGGGGTACGAGCAGTACTTC. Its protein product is CASSELRGGYEQYF.